This TCR beta chain derives from a study of T cells in Graves' hyperthyroidism and ophthalmopathy. Researchers amplified the TCR beta CDR3 regions from RNA transcripts. An initial round of RT-PCR targeting the TCR CDR3 relied on the HTBI primer set. TCRdb redid the calling of the multiplex PCR reads with MiXCR, one entry per CDR3 protein. Seen here are approximately 400,000 distinct CDR3 sequences, roughly 25% observed once, and the top ten hold more than 60%. This clonotype occurred a few times. Germline V gives CDR1 SQVTM, CDR2 ANQGSEA. V lost 4 bases and J lost 6, with 13 bases in between. The CDR3 is made up of 13 amino acids. Based on clinical symptoms, serum thyroxine and TRAb, thyroid ultrasound and orbital computed tomography, diagnoses were reached.

This receptor was identified in a man aged 50 or older with Graves' hyperthyroidism. The chain has TRBV29-1 and TRBJ2-1; a possible D gene is TRBD1 (5 bases). The sequenced material came from blood. The DNA for the CDR3 is TGCAGCGTTGGAATGGGAAGGGGCAATGAGCAGTTCTTC. Amino acids: CSVGMGRGNEQFF.